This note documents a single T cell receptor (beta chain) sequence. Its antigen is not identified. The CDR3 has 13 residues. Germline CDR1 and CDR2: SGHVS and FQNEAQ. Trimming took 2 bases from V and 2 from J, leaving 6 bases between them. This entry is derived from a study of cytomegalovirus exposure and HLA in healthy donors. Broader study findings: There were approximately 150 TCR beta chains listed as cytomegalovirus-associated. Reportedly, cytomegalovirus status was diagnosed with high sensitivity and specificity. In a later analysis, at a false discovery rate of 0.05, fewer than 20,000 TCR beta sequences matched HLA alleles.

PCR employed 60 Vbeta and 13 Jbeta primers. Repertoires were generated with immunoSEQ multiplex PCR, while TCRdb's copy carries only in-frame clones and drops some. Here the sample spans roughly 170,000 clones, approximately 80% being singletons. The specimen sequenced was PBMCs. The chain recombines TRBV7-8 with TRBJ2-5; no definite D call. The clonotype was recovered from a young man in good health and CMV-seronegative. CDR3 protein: CASSLSRQETQYF. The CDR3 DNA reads TGTGCCAGCAGCTTATCTAGACAAGAGACCCAGTACTTC. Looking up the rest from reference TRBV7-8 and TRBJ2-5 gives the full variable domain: GAGVSQSPRYKVAKRGQDVALRCDPISGHVSLFWYQQALGQGPEFLTYFQNEAQLDKSGLPSDRFFAERPEGSVSTLKIQRTQQEDSAVYLCASSLSRQETQYFGPGTRLLVL.